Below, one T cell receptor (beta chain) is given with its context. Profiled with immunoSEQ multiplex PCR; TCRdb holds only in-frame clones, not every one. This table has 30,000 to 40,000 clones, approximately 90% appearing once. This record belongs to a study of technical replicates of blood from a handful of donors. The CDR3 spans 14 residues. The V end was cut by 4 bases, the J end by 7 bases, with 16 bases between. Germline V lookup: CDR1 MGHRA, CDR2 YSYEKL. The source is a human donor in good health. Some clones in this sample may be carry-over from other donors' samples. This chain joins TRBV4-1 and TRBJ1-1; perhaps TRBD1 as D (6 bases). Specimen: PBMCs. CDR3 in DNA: TGCGCCAGCAGCCTAGTAGGGGGACGCGGTGAAGCTTTCTTT. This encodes CASSLVGGRGEAFF.